These 21 T cell receptor beta chains originate from one sample sequenced in a study of blood T cell repertoires in COVID-19 (dated by TCRdb to about 2020). Receptors were amplified or captured by the immunoSEQ multiplex PCR assay. The immuneACCESS repertoire file appears here via TCRdb, limited to in-frame rearrangements. These files lack a portion of the clones; in checked studies, under half of the deficit traces to unresolved V genes, and the cause of the others is not known. The sample yields under 450,000 clones; approximately 89% were counted once. The biggest ten clones account for 0.8% to 0.9% of the sample. Sequencing was done on a sample of PBMCs or T cells enriched from blood (not recorded which). The receptors stem from a woman aged 40 to 50 who had been exposed to COVID-19.

This clone was seen only a few times. This rearrangement joins TRBV7-3 to TRBJ1-3, with D hard to call. V dropped 5 bases and J dropped 3 bases, with 26 bases sitting between them. Germline V CDR1 and CDR2: SGHTA, FQGTGA. The CDR3 consists of 19 residues. The CDR3 here is CASSADGSGQEEGGNTIYF. CDR3 bases: TGTGCCAGCAGCGCCGACGGTTCGGGCCAAGAAGAGGGTGGAAACACCATATATTTT.

Details on this clone: The sample has other DNA sequences that encode this CDR3 too. This chain uses TRBV19 with TRBJ2-3; 11 bases agree with TRBD2. This CDR3 spans 13 amino acids. Germline V lookup: CDR1 LNHDA, CDR2 SQIVND (reference sequence). Trimming took 9 bases from V and 3 from J; bases not matched to a gene: 2. For the CDR3, the DNA is TGTGCCAGCCGGACTAGCGGGACAGATACGCAGTATTTT. As protein: CASRTSGTDTQYF.

Points on this clone: Distinct nucleotide sequences in the sample also encode this CDR3. The chain uses TRBV19 and TRBJ1-1; TRBD1 matches at 7 bases. V gave up 3 bases and J gave up 0 bases; unmatched junction bases: 4. The CDR3 runs 15 residues. Germline V lookup: CDR1 LNHDA, CDR2 SQIVND (reference sequence). Written as DNA, the CDR3 is TGTGCCAGTAGTATCCTGGACAGGATGAACACTGAAGCTTTCTTT. Its translation is CASSILDRMNTEAFF.

The chain combines TRBV5-1 with TRBJ1-1, with D uncertain. V was clipped by 4 bases and J by 5 bases, with 15 bases between them. Germline values: CDR1 SGHRS, CDR2 YFSETQ. The CDR3 runs 14 residues. The CDR3 spells CASSPVGSGTEAFF. DNA for the CDR3: TGCGCCAGCAGCCCGGTAGGTTCGGGGACTGAAGCTTTCTTT.

The chain carries TRBV30 and TRBJ1-3, with TRBD1 matching 9 bases. Per the germline V gene, CDR1 is GTSNPN and CDR2 is SVGIG (reference sequence). The length of the CDR3 is 12 residues. J gave up 8 bases and V 6 bases, and 5 bases lay outside the gene matches. The chain's CDR3 is CACRGQGDTIYF. CDR3 DNA sequence: TGTGCCTGTCGGGGACAGGGTGACACCATATATTTT.

The V call is TRBV29-1, the J call TRBJ2-7; 7 bases align to TRBD1. The CDR3 extends over 12 amino acids. The junction had 7 bases not matched to a gene; V was cut back by 7 bases and J by 4 bases. CDR1 is SQVTM and CDR2 is ANQGSEA in the germline V gene. The DNA of the CDR3 is TGCAGCGGGAGACAGGGTCCATACGAGCAGTACTTC. This encodes CSGRQGPYEQYF.

V is TRBV7-9 and J is TRBJ1-1, with D possibly TRBD1 on 5 matching bases. The CDR3 consists of 17 residues. Trimming removed 6 bases from V and 0 bases from J, with 20 bases in between. CDR1 is SEHNR, CDR2 FQNEAQ, per germline (reference sequence). The CDR3 region has the DNA TGTGCCAGCAGACGCGGCCCCAGGGAAAGTATGAACACTGAAGCTTTCTTT. Its translation: CASRRGPRESMNTEAFF.

The chain recombines TRBV7-9 with TRBJ2-7; D is uncertain. With 2 bases removed from V and 2 bases from J, the gap between germline ends came to 4 bases. Germline CDR1 is SEHNR and CDR2 is FQNEAQ (reference sequence). The CDR3 contains 12 residues. The CDR3 nucleotides are TGTGCCAGCAGCTTAAATACCTACGAGCAGTACTTC. It translates to CASSLNTYEQYF.

V gene TRBV19 combines with J gene TRBJ2-2, with D perhaps matching TRBD1 (6 bases). V lost 6 bases, J lost 5 bases, and 13 bases lay in between. The CDR3 is 14 residues long. The germline CDR1 and CDR2 sequences are LNHDA and SQIVND (reference sequence). CDR3 coding DNA: TGTGCCAGTAGGAGGGGGAAAGGTACCGGGGAGCTGTTTTTT. This codes for CASRRGKGTGELFF. Looking up the rest from reference TRBV19 and TRBJ2-2 gives the full variable domain: DGGITQSPKYLFRKEGQNVTLSCEQNLNHDAMYWYRQDPGQGLRLIYYSQIVNDFQKGDIAEGYSVSREKKESFPLTVTSAQKNPTAFYLCASRRGKGTGELFFGEGSRLTVL.

This clone is a singleton in its sample. This chain joins TRBV19 and TRBJ1-1; no definite D call. CDR3 length: 13 residues. Germline V CDR1 and CDR2: LNHDA, SQIVND (reference sequence). The V gene lost 8 bases and the J gene lost 3 bases, with 13 bases spanning the gap. Here the CDR3 DNA reads TGTGCCAGTGACGGGATCGGTGACACTGAAGCTTTCTTT. It translates to CASDGIGDTEAFF.

The genes are TRBV7-8 and TRBJ1-5; D not resolved. The CDR3 consists of 14 residues. Trimming left V 5 bases short and J 8 bases short, with 16 bases between. Germline CDR1 SGHVS, CDR2 FQNEAQ. The CDR3 coding sequence is TGTGCCAGCAGCAACGGGATCGGCGAAGAGCCCCAGCATTTT. Protein sequence: CASSNGIGEEPQHF.

The chain links TRBV5-6 to TRBJ1-2, with D possibly being TRBD1 (5 bases). Trimming shortened V by 3 bases and J by 1 base, and 7 bases separated the two germline ends. Germline-derived CDR1 and CDR2 are SGHDT and YYEEEE. CDR3 size: 13 residues. This CDR3 is CASSYGHNYGYTF. The CDR3 coding sequence is TGTGCCAGCAGCTATGGACATAACTATGGCTACACCTTC.

The J gene is TRBJ1-6, the V gene TRBV6-5, with 7 positions matching TRBD1. Germline CDR1 reads MNHEY; CDR2 reads SVGAGI. V lost 0 bases and J lost 8; bases outside the gene matches: 4. The CDR3 is made up of 15 amino acids. The CDR3 bases are TGTGCCAGCAGTTACTCGCGACAGGGATATTCACCCCTCCACTTT. It yields the protein CASSYSRQGYSPLHF.

The rearrangement links TRBV30 to TRBJ1-1; D perhaps matches TRBD1 (5 bases). In germline, CDR1 is GTSNPN, CDR2 SVGIG (reference sequence). The CDR3 extends over 14 amino acids. V lost 2 bases, J lost 1 base, and 11 bases lay in between. The CDR3 DNA follows: TGTGCCTGGAGTTACGGACAAGGGAACACTGAAGCTTTCTTT. Residues: CAWSYGQGNTEAFF.

This chain links TRBV7-9 with TRBJ2-7, with D possibly being TRBD2 (5 bases). Germline lookup yields CDR1 SEHNR and CDR2 FQNEAQ (reference sequence). CDR3 length equals 12 residues. The V end was cut by 1 base, the J end by 12 bases, with 13 bases between. This CDR3 reads CASSLGQLGWYF. In DNA, the CDR3 is TGTGCCAGCAGCTTAGGCCAACTAGGCTGGTACTTC.

The J gene is TRBJ2-3, the V gene TRBV11-1; 7 positions match TRBD2. Trimming at V came to 5 bases and at J to 1 base, leaving 3 bases not matched to a gene. CDR3 size: 14 residues. Germline V CDR1 and CDR2: SGHAT, FQDESV (reference sequence). CDR3: CASSRGVGTDTQYF. The CDR3 nucleotides read TGTGCCAGCAGCCGGGGGGTCGGCACAGATACGCAGTATTTT.

The chain links TRBV29-1 to TRBJ2-5; 9 nucleotides match TRBD1. After removal of 6 bases from V and 4 bases from J, the junction contained 6 bases not matched to a gene. The CDR3 runs 13 residues. Germline CDR1 reads SQVTM; CDR2 reads ANQGSEA. Here the CDR3 reads CSVGQGARETQYF. The DNA for the CDR3 is TGCAGCGTGGGACAGGGCGCTAGAGAGACCCAGTACTTC.

The gene calls are TRBV7-2 and TRBJ1-6; the match to TRBD1 covers 12 bases. The germline gives CDR1 SGHTA, CDR2 FQGNSA. The V segment lost 1 base and the J segment 10 bases; nucleotides outside the gene matches: 11. The CDR3 runs 18 residues. As DNA, the CDR3 is TGTGCCAGCAGCTTAGGGGGCGGGACAGGGGGCGCCGGATCACCCCTCCACTTT. Translation: CASSLGGGTGGAGSPLHF.

The genes are TRBV2 and TRBJ1-5; 8 bases are shared with TRBD1. CDR3 length: 13 residues. The J segment lost 6 bases and the V segment lost 10 bases, leaving 8 bases of the junction unmatched. Germline CDR1 is SNHLY and CDR2 is FYNNEI. The CDR3 DNA sequence: TGTGCCACCGCGGACAGGGCGGGTCAGCCCCAGCATTTT. It translates to CATADRAGQPQHF.

V is TRBV5-1 and J is TRBJ1-1; a weak D match, TRBD1 (6 bases). CDR1 and CDR2 from the germline V gene are SGHRS and YFSETQ. Deletions cut 0 bases from V and 9 bases from J, with 15 bases between. This CDR3 is built from 14 residues. The CDR3 is CASSLEWVGDKAFF. CDR3 bases: TGCGCCAGCAGCTTGGAGTGGGTGGGGGACAAAGCTTTCTTT. The full variable domain, with the rest looked up from reference TRBV5-1 and TRBJ1-1, is KAGVTQTPRYLIKTRGQQVTLSCSPISGHRSVSWYQQTPGQGLQFLFEYFSETQRNKGNFPGRFSGRQFSNSRSEMNVSTLELGDSALYLCASSLEWVGDKAFFGQGTRLTVV.

The chain has TRBV19 and TRBJ1-2; D is undetermined. The ends were cut back, 2 bases at V and 4 bases at J, with 17 bases in the middle. The CDR3 totals 16 residues. Germline V lookup: CDR1 LNHDA, CDR2 SQIVND (reference sequence). CDR3 nucleotide sequence: TGTGCCAGTAGTATAATGCCCCCCCTAATGAGCTATGGCTACACCTTC. Protein product: CASSIMPPLMSYGYTF.